The 4 T cell receptor beta chains listed next were all sequenced from one sample in a study of blood T cell repertoires in COVID-19. The repertoire was sequenced with immunoSEQ multiplex PCR; TCRdb's copy has only in-frame clones and lacks some. The sample comprises over 150,000 clones, approximately 85% of which are singletons, and more than 5.5% rests with the top ten. Input material: PBMCs or T cells enriched from blood (not recorded which). The receptors were sampled from a man in his forties who had recovered from COVID-19.

The chain is built from TRBV7-9 and TRBJ2-5; 12 positions agree with TRBD2. The germline CDR1 and CDR2 sequences are SEHNR and FQNEAQ (reference sequence). The CDR3 covers 14 residues. With V trimmed by 8 bases and J by 4 bases, 5 bases remained unmatched. The CDR3 loop reads CASGLTSGRETQYF. The CDR3 DNA reads TGTGCCAGCGGGTTGACTAGCGGGAGAGAGACCCAGTACTTC. The entire variable domain, with the rest obtained from reference TRBV7-9 and TRBJ2-5, is as follows: DTGVSQNPRHKITKRGQNVTFRCDPISEHNRLYWYRQTLGQGPEFLTYFQNEAQLEKSRLLSDRFSAERPKGSFSTLEIQRTEQGDSAMYLCASGLTSGRETQYFGPGTRLLVL.

The rearrangement uses TRBV18 and TRBJ2-7, with 7 bases that match TRBD1. Germline values: CDR1 KGHSH, CDR2 LQKENI. With V trimmed by 1 base and J by 2 bases, 8 bases remained unmatched. The CDR3 consists of 16 residues. In DNA form, the CDR3 reads TGTGCCAGCTCACCACTGGCGCGGCAGGGGGCCTACGAGCAGTACTTC. This gives the protein CASSPLARQGAYEQYF.

J is TRBJ1-5 and V is TRBV10-3; D possibly corresponds to TRBD1 (6 bases). CDR3 size: 15 residues. Trimming took 6 bases from V and 4 from J, leaving 16 bases between them. Looked up from germline, CDR1 is ENHRY and CDR2 is SYGVKD. CDR3 DNA: TGTGCCATCAGAAGAATGGAGGGGGGGAATCAGCCCCAGCATTTT. Amino acids: CAIRRMEGGNQPQHF.

The chain joins TRBV4-1 to TRBJ1-5; D is undetermined. The CDR3 is made up of 12 amino acids. CDR1 is MGHRA and CDR2 is YSYEKL in the germline V gene. V gave up 3 bases and J gave up 3 bases, with 3 bases separating them. The CDR3 region has the DNA TGCGCCAGCAGCCACCTCAATCAGCCCCAGCATTTT. As protein: CASSHLNQPQHF.